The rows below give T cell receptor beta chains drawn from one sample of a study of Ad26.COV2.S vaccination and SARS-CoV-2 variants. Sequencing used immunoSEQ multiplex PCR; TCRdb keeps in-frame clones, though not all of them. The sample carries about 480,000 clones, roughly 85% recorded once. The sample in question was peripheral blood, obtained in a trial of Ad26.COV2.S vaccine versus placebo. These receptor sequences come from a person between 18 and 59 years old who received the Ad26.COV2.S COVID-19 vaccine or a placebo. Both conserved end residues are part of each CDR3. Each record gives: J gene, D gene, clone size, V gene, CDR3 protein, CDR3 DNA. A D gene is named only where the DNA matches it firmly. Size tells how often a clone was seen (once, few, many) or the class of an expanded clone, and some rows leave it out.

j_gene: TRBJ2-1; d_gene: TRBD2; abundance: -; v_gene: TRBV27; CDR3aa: CASSLSYFGGLASGNYNEQFF; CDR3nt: TGTGCCAGCAGTTTATCTTATTTTGGAGGTTTGGCTAGCGGGAACTACAATGAGCAGTTCTTC
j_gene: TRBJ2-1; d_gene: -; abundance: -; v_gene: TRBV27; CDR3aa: CASSLGIKGNEQFF; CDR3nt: TGTGCCAGCAGTTTGGGAATAAAAGGGAATGAGCAGTTCTTC
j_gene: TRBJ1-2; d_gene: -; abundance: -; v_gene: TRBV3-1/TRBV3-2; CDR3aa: CASSPDRTNGYTF; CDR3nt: TGTGCCAGCAGCCCGGACCGGACGAATGGCTACACCTTC
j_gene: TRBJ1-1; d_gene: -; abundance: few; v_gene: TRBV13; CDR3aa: CASSLRTNYEAFF; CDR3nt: TGTGCCAGCAGCTTGCGGACGAACTACGAAGCTTTCTTT
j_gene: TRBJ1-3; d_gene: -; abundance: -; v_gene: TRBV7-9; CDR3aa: CASSPGGNTIYF; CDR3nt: TGTGCCAGCAGTCCAGGGGGAAACACCATATATTTT
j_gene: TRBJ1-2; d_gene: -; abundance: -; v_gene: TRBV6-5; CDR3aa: CASRTARGRVEGYTF; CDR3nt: TGTGCCAGCAGAACAGCCAGGGGCCGCGTGGAAGGCTACACCTTC
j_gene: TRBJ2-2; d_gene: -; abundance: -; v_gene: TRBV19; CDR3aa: CASSIADLDGTTTGELFF; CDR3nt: TGTGCCAGTAGTATAGCCGACCTGGATGGGACGACCACCGGGGAGCTGTTTTTT
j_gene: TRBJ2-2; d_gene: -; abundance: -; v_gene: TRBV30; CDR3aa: CAWSVVTRASGELFF; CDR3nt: TGTGCCTGGAGTGTAGTGACTAGGGCTTCGGGGGAGCTGTTTTTT
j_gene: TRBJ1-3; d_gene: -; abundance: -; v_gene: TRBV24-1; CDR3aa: CAAQQGSGNTIYF; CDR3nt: TGTGCCGCACAACAGGGTTCTGGAAACACCATATATTTT
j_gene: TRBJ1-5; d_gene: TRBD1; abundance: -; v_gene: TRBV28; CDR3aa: CASSWGAGGQPQHF; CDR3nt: TGTGCCAGCAGTTGGGGGGCAGGGGGTCAGCCCCAGCATTTT
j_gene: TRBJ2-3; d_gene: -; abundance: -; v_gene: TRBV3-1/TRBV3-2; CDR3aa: CASRRMMDTQYF; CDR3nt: TGTGCCAGCAGAAGGATGATGGATACGCAGTATTTT
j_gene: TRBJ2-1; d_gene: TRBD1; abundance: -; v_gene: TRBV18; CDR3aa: CASSPTGTGAGEQFF; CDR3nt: TGTGCCAGCTCACCAACCGGGACAGGGGCAGGGGAGCAGTTCTTC
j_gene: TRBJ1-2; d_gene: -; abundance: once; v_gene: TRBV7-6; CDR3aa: CASSLARGLGYTF; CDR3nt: TGTGCCAGCAGCTTAGCCAGGGGTCTAGGCTACACCTTC
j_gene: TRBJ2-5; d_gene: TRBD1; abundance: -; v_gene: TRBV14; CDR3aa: CASSQNLLTGAQYF; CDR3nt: TGTGCCAGCAGCCAAAACCTATTGACAGGGGCCCAGTACTTC
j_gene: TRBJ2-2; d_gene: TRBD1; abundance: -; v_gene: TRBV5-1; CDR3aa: CASSMQQGAGELFF; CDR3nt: TGCGCCAGCAGCATGCAGCAGGGGGCCGGGGAGCTGTTTTTT
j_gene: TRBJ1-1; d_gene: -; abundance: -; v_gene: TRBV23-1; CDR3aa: CASHLLKRGLHTEAFF; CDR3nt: TGCGCCAGCCATCTCCTAAAACGCGGGTTACACACTGAAGCTTTCTTT
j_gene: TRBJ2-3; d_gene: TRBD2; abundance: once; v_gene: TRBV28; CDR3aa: CASSLPGLAGAADTQYF; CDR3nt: TGTGCCAGCAGTTTACCGGGACTAGCGGGAGCAGCAGATACGCAGTATTTT
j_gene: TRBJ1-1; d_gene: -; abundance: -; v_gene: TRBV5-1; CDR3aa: CASSPQGSNTEAFF; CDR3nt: TGCGCCAGCAGCCCCCAGGGGTCTAACACTGAAGCTTTCTTT
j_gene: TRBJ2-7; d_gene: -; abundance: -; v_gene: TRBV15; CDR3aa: CATSRDLVRSVEQYF; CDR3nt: TGTGCCACCAGCAGAGATCTAGTAAGGTCGGTCGAGCAGTACTTC
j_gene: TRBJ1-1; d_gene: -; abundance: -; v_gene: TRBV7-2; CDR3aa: CASSIQSQGRTEAFF; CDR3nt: TGTGCCAGCAGTATCCAATCTCAGGGGAGGACTGAAGCTTTCTTT
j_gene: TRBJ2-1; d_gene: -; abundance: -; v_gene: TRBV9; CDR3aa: CASSAGSGAWNEQFF; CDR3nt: TGTGCCAGCAGCGCGGGCTCCGGGGCTTGGAATGAGCAGTTCTTC
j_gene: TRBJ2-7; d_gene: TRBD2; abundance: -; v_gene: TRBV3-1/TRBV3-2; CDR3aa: CASSPRGAYEQYF; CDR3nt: TGTGCCAGCAGCCCGCGGGGGGCCTACGAGCAGTACTTC
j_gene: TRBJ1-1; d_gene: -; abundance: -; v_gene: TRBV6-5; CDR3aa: CASSRGSNEAFF; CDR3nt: TGTGCCAGCAGTCGGGGAAGCAATGAAGCTTTCTTT
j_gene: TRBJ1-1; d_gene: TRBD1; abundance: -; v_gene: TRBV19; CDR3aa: CASTGQGATEAFF; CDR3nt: TGTGCCAGTACGGGACAGGGGGCCACTGAAGCTTTCTTT
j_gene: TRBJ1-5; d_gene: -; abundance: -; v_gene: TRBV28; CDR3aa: CASSFGGSGQPQHF; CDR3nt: TGTGCCAGCAGTTTTGGTGGGTCGGGTCAGCCCCAGCATTTT
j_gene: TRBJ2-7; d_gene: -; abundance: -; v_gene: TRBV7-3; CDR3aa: CASSLGLSGEQYF; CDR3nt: TGTGCCAGCAGCTTAGGTCTATCCGGCGAGCAGTACTTC
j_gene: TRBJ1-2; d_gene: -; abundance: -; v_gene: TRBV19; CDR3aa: CASSIDGGSSIYGYTF; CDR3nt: TGTGCCAGTAGTATAGATGGTGGCAGTAGCATCTATGGCTACACCTTC
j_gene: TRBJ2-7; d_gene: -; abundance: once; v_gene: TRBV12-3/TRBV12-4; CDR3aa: CASSLGAYYEQYF; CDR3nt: TGTGCCAGCAGTTTAGGGGCCTACTACGAGCAGTACTTC
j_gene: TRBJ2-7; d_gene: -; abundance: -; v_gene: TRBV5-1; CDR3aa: CASSTRTGGSYEQYF; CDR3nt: TGCGCCAGCAGCACTCGGACAGGAGGGTCCTACGAGCAGTACTTC
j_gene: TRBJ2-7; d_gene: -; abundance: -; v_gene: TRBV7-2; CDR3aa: CASSLARTNYEQYF; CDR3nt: TGTGCCAGCAGCTTAGCGAGGACAAACTACGAGCAGTACTTC
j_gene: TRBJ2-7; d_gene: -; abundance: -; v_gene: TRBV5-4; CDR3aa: CASSRLGGNIPSYEQYF; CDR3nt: TGTGCCAGCAGCCGCCTGGGGGGAAACATACCCTCCTACGAGCAGTACTTC
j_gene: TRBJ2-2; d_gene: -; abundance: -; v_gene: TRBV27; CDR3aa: CASTRGLNTGELFF; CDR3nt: TGTGCCAGCACTCGAGGACTTAACACCGGGGAGCTGTTTTTT
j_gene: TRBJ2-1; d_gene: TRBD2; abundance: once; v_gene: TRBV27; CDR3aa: CASRPGLAGYNEQFF; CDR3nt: TGTGCCAGCAGACCGGGACTAGCGGGCTACAATGAGCAGTTCTTC
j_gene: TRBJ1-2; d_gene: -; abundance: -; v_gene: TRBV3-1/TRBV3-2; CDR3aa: CASSSNGGRGYTF; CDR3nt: TGTGCCAGCAGCTCGAACGGGGGGCGAGGCTACACCTTC
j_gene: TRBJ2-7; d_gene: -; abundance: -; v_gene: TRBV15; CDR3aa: CATSRDLGSNGEQYF; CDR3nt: TGTGCCACCAGCAGAGATCTGGGTTCCAATGGCGAGCAGTACTTC
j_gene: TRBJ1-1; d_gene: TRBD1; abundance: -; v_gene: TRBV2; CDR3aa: CASSAGTGMSTEAFF; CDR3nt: TGTGCCAGCAGCGCCGGGACAGGGATGAGCACTGAAGCTTTCTTT
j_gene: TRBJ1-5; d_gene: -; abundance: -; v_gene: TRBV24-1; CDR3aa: CATSESGNQPQHF; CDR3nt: TGTGCCACCAGTGAATCCGGTAACCAGCCCCAGCATTTT
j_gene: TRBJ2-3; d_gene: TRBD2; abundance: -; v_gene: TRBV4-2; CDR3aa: CASSQGTSGGTTDTQYF; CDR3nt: TGTGCCAGCAGCCAAGGAACTAGCGGGGGGACCACAGATACGCAGTATTTT
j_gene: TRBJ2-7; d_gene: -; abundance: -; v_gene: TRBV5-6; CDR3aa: CASSSGYYEQYF; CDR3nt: TGTGCCAGCAGCTCCGGGTACTACGAGCAGTACTTC
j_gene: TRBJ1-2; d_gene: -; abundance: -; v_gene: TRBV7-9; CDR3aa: CASSRFRDNLYGYTF; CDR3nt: TGTGCCAGCAGCCGCTTCCGCGATAACCTCTATGGCTACACCTTC
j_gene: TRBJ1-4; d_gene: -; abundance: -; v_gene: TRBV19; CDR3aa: CASSITFVAQSEKLFF; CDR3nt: TGTGCCAGTAGTATTACCTTTGTTGCGCAATCCGAAAAACTGTTTTTT